A single sample gave rise to the 6 T cell receptor beta chains below, sequenced in a study of blood T cell repertoires in COVID-19. Data came from immunoSEQ multiplex PCR; TCRdb stores just in-frame clones and leaves some out. The table includes some 50,000 clones, around 87% detected once. The specimen was peripheral blood. The receptors here all came from a man in his fifties or sixties with active COVID-19.

V and J are TRBV12-3 or TRBV12-4 and TRBJ1-6, with no clear D. V lost 4 bases, J lost 8 bases, and 9 bases lay in between. This CDR3 spans 13 amino acids. The CDR3 loop reads CASSSLRDSPLHF. In DNA, the CDR3 is TGTGCCAGCAGTTCTTTGCGGGATTCACCCCTCCACTTT.

V gene TRBV18 combines with J gene TRBJ1-2, with 7 bases identical to TRBD1. Germline CDR1 and CDR2: KGHSH and LQKENI. The CDR3 is 15 residues long. Trimming at V came to 6 bases and at J to 1 base, leaving 8 bases not matched to a gene. The DNA for the CDR3 is TGTGCCAGCTCCCTAGGACAGGAGATTAACTATGGCTACACCTTC. This encodes CASSLGQEINYGYTF.

The chain couples TRBV6-2 or TRBV6-3 to TRBJ1-2; 12 bases match TRBD1. This CDR3 spans 15 amino acids. Germline V gene lookup returns CDR1 MNHEY and CDR2 SVGEGT. The V segment lost 2 bases and the J segment 4 bases; nucleotides outside the gene matches: 2. The CDR3 region is CASSYPGQGAYGYTF. CDR3 DNA sequence: TGTGCCAGCAGTTACCCGGGACAGGGGGCCTATGGCTACACCTTC.

In DNA, the CDR3 is TGTGCCAGCGGGGGGGGACTAGCGGTCTACAATGAGCAGTTCTTC. It translates to CASGGGLAVYNEQFF. The chain is built from TRBV27 and TRBJ2-1, with TRBD2 matching over 11 bases. The V gene's germline CDR1 is MNHEY and CDR2 SMNVEV (reference sequence). With 8 bases clipped from V and 3 bases from J, the junction kept 6 bases outside the gene matches. The CDR3 is 15 amino acids.

The V call is TRBV5-1, the J call TRBJ2-2; 9 bases fit TRBD2. V gave up 0 bases and J gave up 6 bases; unmatched junction bases: 9. This CDR3 has 17 amino acids. Germline-derived CDR1 and CDR2 are SGHRS and YFSETQ. The CDR3 region has the DNA TGCGCCAGCAGCTTGGATATAGCGGGAGCATCCCCCGGGGAGCTGTTTTTT. It yields the protein CASSLDIAGASPGELFF. The entire variable domain, with the rest obtained from reference TRBV5-1 and TRBJ2-2, is as follows: KAGVTQTPRYLIKTRGQQVTLSCSPISGHRSVSWYQQTPGQGLQFLFEYFSETQRNKGNFPGRFSGRQFSNSRSEMNVSTLELGDSALYLCASSLDIAGASPGELFFGEGSRLTVL.

This chain uses TRBV18 with TRBJ1-4; D remains unclear. The germline V gene has CDR1 KGHSH and CDR2 LQKENI. V lost 5 bases and J 7 bases, leaving 17 bases between the germline ends. The CDR3 has 15 residues. The CDR3 is CASSSDWGSGEKLFF. CDR3 DNA: TGTGCCAGCTCAAGCGATTGGGGAAGCGGTGAAAAACTGTTTTTT.